This T cell receptor beta chain was found in a study of control samples from healthy donors and cancer patients (dated by TCRdb to 2019 to 2021). About this clone: Which antigen it targets is not known. There are no base qualities to consult, and no much larger clone falls within one base.

Receptors were amplified or captured by the immunoSEQ multiplex PCR assay. The immuneACCESS repertoire file appears here via TCRdb, limited to in-frame rearrangements. These files lack a portion of the clones; in checked studies, under half of the deficit traces to unresolved V genes, and the cause of the others is not known. A total of roughly 120,000 clones appear in this sample, approximately 87% of them only once. Clones ranked in the top ten supply roughly 4% of the sample. Sequencing was done on a sample of PBMCs. This clonotype originated in a woman between 55 and 75 years old with lung cancer.

The sequenced DNA is TGTGCCAGCAGCCCAGGACCGGGGGAGACCCAGTACTTC. This is translated as CASSPGPGETQYF. The rearrangement combines TRBV5-4 with TRBJ2-5; possibly the D gene is TRBD2, per 5 matching bases. The CDR3 goes from the cysteine to the phenylalanine over 13 residues. The read is trimmed to its CDR3 DNA, 39 bases read in frame from base 1. V drops 4 bases and J drops 5 bases, leaving 12 bases in between. CDR1 SGHNT and CDR2 YYREEE are derived from the germline V gene (reference sequence).